Reported below is one TCR beta chain. These data belong to a study of identifying expanded T cells in peripheral blood. The table came from immunoSEQ multiplex PCR; TCRdb's copy has only in-frame clones and leaves some out. The sample holds about 100,000 clones, about 83% seen once. The CDR3 loop spans 14 amino acids. J lost 2 bases, V lost 8 bases, and 8 bases had no gene match. The germline V gene encodes CDR1 SGHTA and CDR2 FQGNSA. The V and J genes are TRBV7-2 and TRBJ2-5; 7 bases align to TRBD2. The clonotype comes from a person aged 18 to 75 in good health. The material sequenced was blood. The CDR3 is CASCTGLMQETQYF. DNA of the CDR3: TGTGCCAGCTGCACGGGACTAATGCAAGAGACCCAGTACTTC.